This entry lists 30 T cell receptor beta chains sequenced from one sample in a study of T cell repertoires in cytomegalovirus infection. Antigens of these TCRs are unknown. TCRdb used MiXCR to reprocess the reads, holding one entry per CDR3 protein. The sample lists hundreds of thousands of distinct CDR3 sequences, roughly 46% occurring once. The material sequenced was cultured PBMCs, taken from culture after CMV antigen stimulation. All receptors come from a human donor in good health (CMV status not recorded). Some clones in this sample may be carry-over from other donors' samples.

The CDR3 loop is CASSSQPPGLSYNEQFF. DNA of the CDR3: TGTGCCAGCAGCTCACAGCCGCCAGGCCTCTCCTACAATGAGCAGTTCTTC. The chain employs TRBV7-6 and TRBJ2-1; no definite D call. Trimming took 4 bases from V and 0 from J, leaving 16 bases between them. CDR3 length equals 17 residues. Per the germline V gene, CDR1 is SGHVS and CDR2 is FNYEAQ.

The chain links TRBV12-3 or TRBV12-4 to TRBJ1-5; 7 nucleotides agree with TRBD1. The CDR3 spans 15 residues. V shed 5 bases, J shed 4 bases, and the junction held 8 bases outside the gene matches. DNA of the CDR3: TGTGCCAGCAGTCCGCACGGGACAGTTAATCAGCCCCAGCATTTT. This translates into CASSPHGTVNQPQHF.

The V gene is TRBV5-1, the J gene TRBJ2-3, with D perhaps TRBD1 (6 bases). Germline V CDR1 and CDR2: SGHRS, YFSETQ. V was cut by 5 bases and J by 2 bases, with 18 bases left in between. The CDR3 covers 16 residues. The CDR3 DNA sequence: TGCGCCAGCAGTCGGACAGCAGTGCGGCTCACAGATACGCAGTATTTT. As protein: CASSRTAVRLTDTQYF.

CDR3 coding DNA: TGTGCCAGCAGCTCGGACCCACGGGCTTACGAGCAGTACTTC. It encodes CASSSDPRAYEQYF. The chain recombines TRBV5-5 with TRBJ2-7, with unresolved D. This CDR3 comprises 14 residues. Germline-derived CDR1 and CDR2 are SGHKS and YYEKEE (reference sequence). Trimming left V 3 bases short and J 4 bases short, with 14 bases between.

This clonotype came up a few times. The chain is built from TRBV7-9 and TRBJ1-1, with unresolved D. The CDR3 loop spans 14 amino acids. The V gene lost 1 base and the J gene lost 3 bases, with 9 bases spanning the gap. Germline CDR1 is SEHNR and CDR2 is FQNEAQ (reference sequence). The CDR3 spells CASSLGSGDTEAFF. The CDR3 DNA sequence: TGTGCCAGCAGCTTAGGGTCCGGGGACACTGAAGCTTTCTTT. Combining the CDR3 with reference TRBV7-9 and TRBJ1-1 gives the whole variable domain DTGVSQNPRHKITKRGQNVTFRCDPISEHNRLYWYRQTLGQGPEFLTYFQNEAQLEKSRLLSDRFSAERPKGSFSTLEIQRTEQGDSAMYLCASSLGSGDTEAFFGQGTRLTVV.

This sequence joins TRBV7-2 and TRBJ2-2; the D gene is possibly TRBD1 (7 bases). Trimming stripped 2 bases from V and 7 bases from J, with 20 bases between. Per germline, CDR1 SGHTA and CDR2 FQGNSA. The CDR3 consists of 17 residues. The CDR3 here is CASSLFAVSGGIGELFF. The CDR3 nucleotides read TGTGCCAGCAGCTTATTTGCTGTGTCAGGGGGGATCGGGGAGCTGTTTTTT.

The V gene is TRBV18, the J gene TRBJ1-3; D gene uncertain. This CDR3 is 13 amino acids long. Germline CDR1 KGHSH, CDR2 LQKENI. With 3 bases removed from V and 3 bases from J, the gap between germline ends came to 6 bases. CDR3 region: CASSPNNGNTIYF. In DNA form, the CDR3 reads TGTGCCAGCTCACCCAACAATGGAAACACCATATATTTT.

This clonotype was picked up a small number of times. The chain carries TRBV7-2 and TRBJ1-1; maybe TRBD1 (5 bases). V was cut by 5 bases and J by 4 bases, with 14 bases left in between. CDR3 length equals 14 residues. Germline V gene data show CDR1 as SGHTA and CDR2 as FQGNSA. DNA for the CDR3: TGTGCCAGCAGCACTGGGGGGGTCGTCACTGAAGCTTTCTTT. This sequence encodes CASSTGGVVTEAFF.

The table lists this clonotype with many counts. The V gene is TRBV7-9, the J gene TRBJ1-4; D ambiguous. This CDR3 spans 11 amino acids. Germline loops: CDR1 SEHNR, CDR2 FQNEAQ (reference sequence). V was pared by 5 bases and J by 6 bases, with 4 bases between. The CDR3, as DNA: TGTGCCAGCAGCCGCGATGAAAAACTGTTTTTT. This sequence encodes CASSRDEKLFF.

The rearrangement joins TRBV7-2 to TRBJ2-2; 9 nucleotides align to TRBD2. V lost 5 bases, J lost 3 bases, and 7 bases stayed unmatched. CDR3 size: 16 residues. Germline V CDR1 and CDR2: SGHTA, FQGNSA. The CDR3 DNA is TGTGCCAGCAGCCCCAGTCAGCGGGGGGACACCGGGGAGCTGTTTTTT. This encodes CASSPSQRGDTGELFF.

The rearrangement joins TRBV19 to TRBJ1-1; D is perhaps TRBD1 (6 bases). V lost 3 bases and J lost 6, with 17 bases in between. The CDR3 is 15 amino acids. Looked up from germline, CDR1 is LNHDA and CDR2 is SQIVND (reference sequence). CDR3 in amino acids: CASSMYTIGGPEAFF. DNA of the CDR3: TGTGCCAGTAGTATGTACACTATAGGGGGGCCTGAAGCTTTCTTT.

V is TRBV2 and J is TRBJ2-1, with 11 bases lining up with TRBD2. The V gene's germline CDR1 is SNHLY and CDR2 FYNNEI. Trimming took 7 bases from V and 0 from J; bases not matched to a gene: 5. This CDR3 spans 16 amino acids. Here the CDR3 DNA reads TGTGCCAGCACCCTAGCGGGGGGTAGCTCCTACAATGAGCAGTTCTTC. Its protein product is CASTLAGGSSYNEQFF.

CDR3 coding DNA: TGTGCCAGCAGTCCACTTGCTAACTATGGCTACACCTTC. Protein sequence: CASSPLANYGYTF. The genes are TRBV6-2 or TRBV6-3 and TRBJ1-2; unclear D gene. Trimming pared 5 bases from V and 0 bases from J, leaving 7 bases between. The CDR3 spans 13 residues. Germline lookup yields CDR1 MNHEY and CDR2 SVGEGT.

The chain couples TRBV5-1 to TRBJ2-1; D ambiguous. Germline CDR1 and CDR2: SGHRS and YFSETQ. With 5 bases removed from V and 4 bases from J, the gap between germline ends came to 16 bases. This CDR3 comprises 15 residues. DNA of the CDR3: TGCGCCAGCAGACCCGGCGGTAGCCGTTACAATGAGCAGTTCTTC. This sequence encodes CASRPGGSRYNEQFF. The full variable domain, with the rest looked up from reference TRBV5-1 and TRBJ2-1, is KAGVTQTPRYLIKTRGQQVTLSCSPISGHRSVSWYQQTPGQGLQFLFEYFSETQRNKGNFPGRFSGRQFSNSRSEMNVSTLELGDSALYLCASRPGGSRYNEQFFGPGTRLTVL.

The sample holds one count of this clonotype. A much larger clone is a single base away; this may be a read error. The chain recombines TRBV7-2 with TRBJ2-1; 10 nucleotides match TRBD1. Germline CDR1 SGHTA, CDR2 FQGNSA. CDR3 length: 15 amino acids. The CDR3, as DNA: TGTGCCAGCAGCTCCGACAGGGGGCGGTACACTGAGCAGTTCTTC. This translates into CASSSDRGRYTEQFF.

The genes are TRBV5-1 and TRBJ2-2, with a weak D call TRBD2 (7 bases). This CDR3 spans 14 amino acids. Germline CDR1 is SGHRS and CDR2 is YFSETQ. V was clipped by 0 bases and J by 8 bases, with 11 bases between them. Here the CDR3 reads CASSLAAGAGELFF. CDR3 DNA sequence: TGCGCCAGCAGCTTGGCCGCGGGGGCGGGGGAGCTGTTTTTT.

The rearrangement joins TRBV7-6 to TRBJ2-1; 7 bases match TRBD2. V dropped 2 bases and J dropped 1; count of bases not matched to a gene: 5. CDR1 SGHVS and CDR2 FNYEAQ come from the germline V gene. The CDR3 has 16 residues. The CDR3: CASSLWTGGSYNEQFF. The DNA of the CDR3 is TGTGCCAGCAGCTTATGGACGGGAGGATCCTACAATGAGCAGTTCTTC.

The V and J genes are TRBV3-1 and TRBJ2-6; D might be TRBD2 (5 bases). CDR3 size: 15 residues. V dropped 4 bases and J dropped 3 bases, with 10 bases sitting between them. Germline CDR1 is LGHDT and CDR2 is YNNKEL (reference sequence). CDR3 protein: CASSRGRVGANVLTF. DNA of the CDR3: TGTGCCAGCAGCCGTGGGAGAGTTGGGGCCAACGTCCTGACTTTC.

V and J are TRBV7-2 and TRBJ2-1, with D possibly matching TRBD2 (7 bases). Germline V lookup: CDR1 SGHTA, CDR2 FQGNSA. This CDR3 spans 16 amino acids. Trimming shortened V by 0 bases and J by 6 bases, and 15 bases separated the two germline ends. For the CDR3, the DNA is TGTGCCAGCAGCTTAGCGCCGGGGGGCCTTTCCAATGAGCAGTTCTTC. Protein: CASSLAPGGLSNEQFF.

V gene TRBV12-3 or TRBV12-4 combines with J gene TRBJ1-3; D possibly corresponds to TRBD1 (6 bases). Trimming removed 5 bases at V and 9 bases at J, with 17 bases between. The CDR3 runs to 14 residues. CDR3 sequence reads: CASSAIQGIATIYF. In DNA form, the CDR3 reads TGTGCCAGCAGTGCCATACAGGGAATTGCCACCATATATTTT.

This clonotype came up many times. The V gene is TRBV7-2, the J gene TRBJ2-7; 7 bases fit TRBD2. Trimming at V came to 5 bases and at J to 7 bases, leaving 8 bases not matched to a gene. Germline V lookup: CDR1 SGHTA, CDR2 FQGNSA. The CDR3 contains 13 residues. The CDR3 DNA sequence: TGTGCCAGCAGCACCGCGGGAGTTGGGGAGCAGTACTTC. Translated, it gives CASSTAGVGEQYF.

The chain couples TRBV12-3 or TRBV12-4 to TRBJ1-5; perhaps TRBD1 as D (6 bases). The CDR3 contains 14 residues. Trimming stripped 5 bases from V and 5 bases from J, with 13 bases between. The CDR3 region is CASSTQGDDQPQHF. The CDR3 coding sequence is TGTGCCAGCAGTACACAGGGAGACGATCAGCCCCAGCATTTT.

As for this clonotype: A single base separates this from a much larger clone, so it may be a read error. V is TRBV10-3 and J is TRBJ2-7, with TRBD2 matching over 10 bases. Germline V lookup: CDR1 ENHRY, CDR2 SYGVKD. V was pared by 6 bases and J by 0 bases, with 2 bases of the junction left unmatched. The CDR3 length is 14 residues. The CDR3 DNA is TGTGCCATCAGACGGACTAGCGGCTCCTACGAGCAGTACTTC. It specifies CAIRRTSGSYEQYF.

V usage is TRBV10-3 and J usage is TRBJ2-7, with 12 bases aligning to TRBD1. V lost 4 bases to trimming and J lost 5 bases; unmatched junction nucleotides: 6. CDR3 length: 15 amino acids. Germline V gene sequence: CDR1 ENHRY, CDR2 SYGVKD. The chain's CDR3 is CAISGRGTGGDEQYF. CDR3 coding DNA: TGTGCCATCAGTGGCCGGGGGACAGGGGGCGACGAGCAGTACTTC.

The CDR3 loop reads CASSYSISKRGGTEAFF. The CDR3 DNA reads TGTGCCAGCAGTTACTCGATCAGCAAACGGGGAGGTACTGAAGCTTTCTTT. The chain has TRBV6-5 and TRBJ1-1; D is uncertain. The CDR3 is 17 amino acids. Germline loops: CDR1 MNHEY, CDR2 SVGAGI. V was clipped by 0 bases and J by 5 bases, with 19 bases between them.

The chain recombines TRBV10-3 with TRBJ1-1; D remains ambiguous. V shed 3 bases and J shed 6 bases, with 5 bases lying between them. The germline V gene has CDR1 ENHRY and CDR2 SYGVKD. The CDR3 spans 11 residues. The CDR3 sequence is CAISDGAEAFF. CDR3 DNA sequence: TGTGCCATCAGTGACGGGGCTGAAGCTTTCTTT.

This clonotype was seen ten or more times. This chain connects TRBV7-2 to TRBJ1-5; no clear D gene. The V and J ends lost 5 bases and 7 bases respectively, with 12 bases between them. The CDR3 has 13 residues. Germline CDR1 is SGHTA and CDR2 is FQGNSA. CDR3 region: CASSSRREQPQHF. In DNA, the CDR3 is TGTGCCAGCAGCAGCCGCCGAGAGCAGCCCCAGCATTTT.

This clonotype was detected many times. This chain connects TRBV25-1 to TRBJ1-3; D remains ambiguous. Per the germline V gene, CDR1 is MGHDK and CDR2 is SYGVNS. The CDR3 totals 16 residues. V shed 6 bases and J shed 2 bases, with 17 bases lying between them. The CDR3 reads CASSEGTWATGNTIYF. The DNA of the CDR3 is TGTGCCAGCAGCGAGGGCACTTGGGCCACTGGAAACACCATATATTTT.

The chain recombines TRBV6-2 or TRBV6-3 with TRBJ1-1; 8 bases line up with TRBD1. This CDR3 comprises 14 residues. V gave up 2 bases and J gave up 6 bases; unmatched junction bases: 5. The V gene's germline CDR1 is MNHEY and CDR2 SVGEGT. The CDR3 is CASSYGQGSAEAFF. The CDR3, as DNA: TGTGCCAGCAGTTACGGACAGGGTAGCGCTGAAGCTTTCTTT.

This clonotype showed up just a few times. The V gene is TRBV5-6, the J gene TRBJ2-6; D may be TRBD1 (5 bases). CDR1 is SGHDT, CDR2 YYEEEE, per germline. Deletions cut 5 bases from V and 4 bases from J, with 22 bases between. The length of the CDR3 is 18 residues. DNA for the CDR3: TGTGCCAGCAGGTCCCAGAAGAGGCCTACAGGAGGGGCCAACGTCCTGACTTTC. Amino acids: CASRSQKRPTGGANVLTF.